What follows are 2 T cell receptor beta chains derived from one specimen sequenced in a study of blood T cell repertoires in COVID-19. The repertoire was sequenced with immunoSEQ multiplex PCR; TCRdb's copy has only in-frame clones and lacks some. The sample lists over 95,000 clones; about four fifths were seen once. Sequenced: peripheral blood. These TCRs come from a human donor in a cohort sampled during active COVID-19.

This chain connects TRBV6-5 to TRBJ1-6; 8 nucleotides match TRBD1. The CDR3 is made up of 15 amino acids. CDR1 and CDR2 (germline): MNHEY, SVGAGI. Trimming took 5 bases from V and 10 from J; bases not matched to a gene: 10. The CDR3 nucleotides read TGTGCCAGCAGTCAATCCGGGACAGGAGGATCACCCCTCCACTTT. It translates to CASSQSGTGGSPLHF.

The chain is built from TRBV7-2 and TRBJ2-6; the D gene is possibly TRBD2 (5 bases). The CDR3 is 15 amino acids. V shed 5 bases and J shed 1 base, with 9 bases lying between them. Germline V gene lookup returns CDR1 SGHTA and CDR2 FQGNSA. The CDR3 nucleotides are TGTGCCAGCAGCCCTCGAGGGTCTGGGGCCAACGTCCTGACTTTC. This codes for CASSPRGSGANVLTF.